This T cell receptor (beta chain) was captured in a study of blood T cell repertoires in COVID-19. Per the original data handling: It was from reference gene primer amplification that nucleated cell counts were estimated. Repertoires were generated with immunoSEQ multiplex PCR, while TCRdb's copy carries only in-frame clones and drops some. The V and J calls and clone size were taken over from that table, and D and trimming were inferred from the DNA. The table shows roughly 120,000 clones, with more than 70% occurring only once. This clone was counted a single time. CDR3 size: 18 residues. V shed 0 bases, J shed 3 bases, and the junction held 11 bases outside the gene matches. Germline V CDR1 and CDR2: SGHNT, YYREEE (reference sequence).

The V call is TRBV5-4, the J call TRBJ2-5, with 10 bases that match TRBD2. The sequenced material came from peripheral blood. This receptor was taken from an elderly woman with COVID-19, enrolled during active disease. CDR3 region: CASSLVPPNLAGEETQYF. CDR3 sequence (DNA): TGTGCCAGCAGCTTGGTTCCCCCCAATCTAGCGGGGGAAGAGACCCAGTACTTC.